The 17 T cell receptor beta chains in this list originate from one sample, sequenced in a study of beta chain features in type 1 diabetes. Investigators reverse transcribed all isolated RNA, so they sequenced expressed TCRB transcripts. TCRdb's table, derived via immunoSEQ multiplex PCR, lists solely in-frame clones and lacks some. Found here are more than 150,000 clones, around an eighth of them singletons; the top ten hold about 0.66%. Sequences were obtained from central memory CD4+ T cells from blood. These receptors were obtained from a woman aged 18-29 years in good health.

This chain connects TRBV15 to TRBJ2-1; D possibly corresponds to TRBD2 (6 bases). V was clipped by 8 bases and J by 5 bases, with 13 bases between them. Germline loops: CDR1 LNHNV, CDR2 YYDKDF (reference sequence). The CDR3 has 13 residues. Here the CDR3 DNA reads TGTGCCACCTCCCCGGGAGCGAACAATGAGCAGTTCTTC. This sequence encodes CATSPGANNEQFF.

V gene TRBV7-2 combines with J gene TRBJ2-3; a weak D match, TRBD1 (6 bases). V was shortened by 2 bases and J by 2 bases, with 14 bases between the two germline ends. Per germline, CDR1 SGHTA and CDR2 FQGNSA. The CDR3 loop spans 16 amino acids. For the CDR3, the DNA is TGTGCCAGCAGCTTATTACAGGGTATCCCCACAGATACGCAGTATTTT. Amino acids: CASSLLQGIPTDTQYF.

This rearrangement joins TRBV30 to TRBJ2-4; weak D call: TRBD2 (5 bases). From germline, CDR1 is GTSNPN and CDR2 SVGIG (reference sequence). V was pared by 2 bases and J by 3 bases, with 11 bases between. The CDR3 totals 14 residues. CDR3 region: CAWSTGSHKNIQYF. For the CDR3, the DNA is TGTGCCTGGAGTACGGGAAGTCACAAAAACATTCAGTACTTC.

This clone was counted once. V is TRBV18 and J is TRBJ2-7; a possible D gene is TRBD1 (6 bases). V dropped 6 bases and J dropped 0 bases, with 12 bases sitting between them. From germline, CDR1 is KGHSH and CDR2 LQKENI. The CDR3 is 14 amino acids. CDR3 in amino acids: CASSLTGPSYEQYF. The CDR3 DNA is TGTGCCAGCTCCCTGACAGGACCCTCCTACGAGCAGTACTTC.

This clone was detected a few times. The rearrangement uses TRBV10-3 and TRBJ2-1, with TRBD2 identical over 11 bases. J gave up 8 bases and V 7 bases, and 7 bases lay outside the gene matches. The CDR3 runs to 14 residues. In germline, CDR1 is ENHRY, CDR2 SYGVKD. The CDR3 region is CAIKATSGAHEQFF. CDR3 nucleotide sequence: TGTGCCATCAAGGCGACTAGCGGGGCGCATGAGCAGTTCTTC.

The CDR3 sequence is CASSGQGSRYEQYF. Here the CDR3 DNA reads TGTGCCAGCAGCGGACAGGGGTCACGCTACGAGCAGTACTTC. The gene calls are TRBV2 and TRBJ2-7, with 9 bases fitting TRBD1. J lost 3 bases, V lost 6 bases, and 6 bases had no gene match. CDR1 SNHLY and CDR2 FYNNEI come from the germline V gene. The CDR3 runs 14 residues.

In this sample, this clone turned up a few times. This chain links TRBV11-1 with TRBJ2-5, with 14 bases that match TRBD2. The V gene end was trimmed by 5 bases and the J gene end by 4 bases; junction bases not matched to a gene: 3. CDR3 size: 15 residues. Germline V gives CDR1 SGHAT, CDR2 FQDESV (reference sequence). The CDR3 region has the DNA TGTGCCAGCAGCGGTGGACTAGCGGGAGGAGAGACCCAGTACTTC. Its protein product is CASSGGLAGGETQYF.

The rearrangement joins TRBV5-5 to TRBJ1-1, with D uncertain. This CDR3 spans 12 amino acids. Germline V gives CDR1 SGHKS, CDR2 YYEKEE (reference sequence). V dropped 3 bases and J dropped 8 bases, with 11 bases sitting between them. Written as DNA, the CDR3 is TGTGCCAGCAGCTCGTCAGAGGGAGAAGCTTTCTTT. Residues: CASSSSEGEAFF.

This sequence joins TRBV18 and TRBJ2-1; 13 bases agree with TRBD2. V gave up 4 bases and J gave up 8 bases; unmatched junction bases: 5. The CDR3 has 15 amino acids. Germline assignment: CDR1 KGHSH and CDR2 LQKENI. The CDR3 sequence is CASSRLAGGFDEQFF. In nucleotides, the CDR3 is TGTGCCAGCTCACGACTAGCGGGAGGATTCGATGAGCAGTTCTTC.

The J gene is TRBJ2-1, the V gene TRBV15; possible D gene TRBD1, 6 bases. There are 16 residues in the CDR3. The ends were cut back, 0 bases at V and 4 bases at J, with 13 bases in the middle. Germline assignment: CDR1 LNHNV and CDR2 YYDKDF (reference sequence). The CDR3: CATSRDQGMRYNEQFF. The CDR3 region has the DNA TGTGCCACCAGCAGAGACCAGGGGATGAGGTACAATGAGCAGTTCTTC.

At least ten counts were recorded for this clone. A read error may produce the germline difference seen at one junction end. The J gene is TRBJ2-7, the V gene TRBV5-5, with D unresolved. This CDR3 comprises 14 residues. CDR1 and CDR2 from the germline V gene are SGHKS and YYEKEE (reference sequence). The CDR3 here is CASSYDSGLFGESF. CDR3 coding DNA: TGTGCCAGCAGCTACGATTCAGGTTTATTTGGCGAGAGCTTC.

This clone was seen more than once but under ten times. The chain joins TRBV30 to TRBJ2-7; no firm D call. In germline, CDR1 is GTSNPN, CDR2 SVGIG (reference sequence). This CDR3 is 12 amino acids long. Trimming removed 0 bases from V and 3 bases from J, with 6 bases in between. The CDR3 here is CAWSVFSYEQYF. For the CDR3, the DNA is TGTGCCTGGAGTGTATTCAGCTACGAGCAGTACTTC. Full variable domain (outside the CDR3, taken from reference TRBV30 and TRBJ2-7): SQTIHQWPATLVQPVGSPLSLECTVEGTSNPNLYWYRQAAGRGLQLLFYSVGIGQISSEVPQNLSASRPQDRQFILSSKKLLLSDSGFYLCAWSVFSYEQYFGPGTRLTVT.

The chain couples TRBV5-1 to TRBJ2-2; 10 bases align to TRBD1. Trimming took 0 bases from V and 4 from J; bases not matched to a gene: 3. Per the germline V gene, CDR1 is SGHRS and CDR2 is YFSETQ. The CDR3 loop spans 16 amino acids. Written as DNA, the CDR3 is TGCGCCAGCAGCTTGGGACAGGGGGCGTTCACCGGGGAGCTGTTTTTT. Encoded protein: CASSLGQGAFTGELFF.

This clone was observed a few times. The chain is built from TRBV30 and TRBJ2-1, with 11 bases matching TRBD2. J gave up 5 bases and V 3 bases, and 9 bases lay outside the gene matches. Germline V gene data show CDR1 as GTSNPN and CDR2 as SVGIG (reference sequence). CDR3 length: 16 residues. The CDR3 sequence: CAWRLAGALGNNEQFF. In nucleotides, the CDR3 is TGTGCCTGGAGACTAGCGGGAGCTTTAGGTAACAATGAGCAGTTCTTC.

This chain uses TRBV6-6 with TRBJ2-5, with unresolved D. Germline V CDR1 and CDR2: MNHNY, SVGAGI (reference sequence). With 5 bases removed from V and 1 base from J, the gap between germline ends came to 14 bases. There are 15 residues in the CDR3. In nucleotides, the CDR3 is TGTGCCAGCAGTACCCCCGAGGTGGCCCAAGAGACCCAGTACTTC. It codes for CASSTPEVAQETQYF.

A few counts support this clone. The chain uses TRBV5-1 and TRBJ1-1; maybe TRBD1 (6 bases). V was cut by 4 bases and J by 5 bases, with 15 bases left in between. Germline CDR1 SGHRS, CDR2 YFSETQ. CDR3 length equals 14 residues. CDR3 DNA sequence: TGCGCCAGCAGCCTGCAGGGGTCCTGGACTGAAGCTTTCTTT. This translates into CASSLQGSWTEAFF.

The chain carries TRBV6-6 and TRBJ1-1; D is unclear. There are 14 residues in the CDR3. The V gene lost 3 bases and the J gene lost 3 bases, with 11 bases spanning the gap. Looked up from germline, CDR1 is MNHNY and CDR2 is SVGAGI (reference sequence). Here the CDR3 reads CASSYLAFDTEAFF. The CDR3 nucleotides are TGTGCCAGCAGTTATTTGGCTTTCGACACTGAAGCTTTCTTT.